This T cell receptor (beta chain) was recovered during a study of graft-versus-host responses after intestinal transplantation. Points on this clone: The antigen remains unidentified.

Repertoires were generated with immunoSEQ multiplex PCR, while TCRdb's copy carries only in-frame clones and drops some. The repertoire holds some 120,000 clones, approximately 92% seen once, with roughly 0.15% in the top ten. Trimming cost V 4 bases and J 4 bases, with 14 bases left between them. This CDR3 has 14 residues. The germline V gene encodes CDR1 SNHLY and CDR2 FYNNEI. The chain couples TRBV2 to TRBJ2-7; D is perhaps TRBD1 (6 bases). The clonotype originates from a human donor who received an intestinal transplant. Sequencing was performed on unstimulated CD4+ T cells sorted from spleen or lymph node cells, taken before intestinal transplant. The CDR3 here is CASSVSGQRYEQYF. The CDR3 DNA follows: TGTGCCAGCAGTGTGAGTGGACAGAGGTACGAGCAGTACTTC. Full variable domain (remainder filled in from reference TRBV2 and TRBJ2-7): EPEVTQTPSHQVTQMGQEVILRCVPISNHLYFYWYRQILGQKVEFLVSFYNNEISEKSEIFDDQFSVERPDGSNFTLKIRSTKLEDSAMYFCASSVSGQRYEQYFGPGTRLTVT.